Here is one T cell receptor (beta chain) with its context. Its antigen is undetermined. The data are from a study of shared clonotypes between healthy human individuals. Findings and caveats of the study: Compared with memory subsets, naive subsets generally had larger estimated richness.

J lost 9 bases, V lost 4 bases, and 5 bases had no gene match. The CDR3 consists of 14 residues. Germline lookup yields CDR1 SGHRS and CDR2 YFSETQ. The study separated CD4+ cells into CD45RA+ naive and CD45RA-negative memory subsets. Researchers ran the assay at a deep level. Libraries were prepared by immunoSEQ multiplex PCR; TCRdb keeps only in-frame clonotypes and omits some of them. Seen here are under 2,500,000 clones, approximately 94% observed once, and the top ten hold 0.1% to 0.15%. Material: naive CD4+ T cells sorted from blood. Subset meaning: CD45RA+ positively selected. The rearrangement joins TRBV5-1 to TRBJ2-3; 13 bases are a match to TRBD2. This TCR was recovered from a man between 18 and 35 years old in good health. The CDR3 region is CASSKGLAGRTQYF. DNA of the CDR3: TGCGCCAGCAGCAAGGGACTAGCGGGAAGGACGCAGTATTTT.